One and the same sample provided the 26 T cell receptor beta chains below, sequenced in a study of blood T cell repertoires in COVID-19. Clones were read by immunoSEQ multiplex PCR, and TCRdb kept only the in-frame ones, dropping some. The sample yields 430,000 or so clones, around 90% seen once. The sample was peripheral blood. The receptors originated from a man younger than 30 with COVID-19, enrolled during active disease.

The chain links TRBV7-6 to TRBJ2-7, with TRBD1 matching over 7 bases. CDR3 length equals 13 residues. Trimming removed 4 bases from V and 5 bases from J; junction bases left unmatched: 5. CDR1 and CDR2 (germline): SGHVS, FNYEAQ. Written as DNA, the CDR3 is TGTGCCAGCAGCTCCTACAGGGGTAACGAGCAGTACTTC. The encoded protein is CASSSYRGNEQYF. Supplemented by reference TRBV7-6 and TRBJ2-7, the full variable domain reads GAGVSQSPRYKVTKRGQDVALRCDPISGHVSLYWYRQALGQGPEFLTYFNYEAQQDKSGLPNDRFSAERPEGSISTLTIQRTEQRDSAMYRCASSSYRGNEQYFGPGTRLTVT.

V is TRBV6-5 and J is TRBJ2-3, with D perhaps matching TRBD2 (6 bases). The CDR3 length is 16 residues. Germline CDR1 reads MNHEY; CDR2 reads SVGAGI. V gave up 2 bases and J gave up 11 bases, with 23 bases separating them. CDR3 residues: CASSYTRLVTIPWQYF. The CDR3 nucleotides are TGTGCCAGCAGTTACACCCGACTAGTTACGATTCCGTGGCAGTATTTT.

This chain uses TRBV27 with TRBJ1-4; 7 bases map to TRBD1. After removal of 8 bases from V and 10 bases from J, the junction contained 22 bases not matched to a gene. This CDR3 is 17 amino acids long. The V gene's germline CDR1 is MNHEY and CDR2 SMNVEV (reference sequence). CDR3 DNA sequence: TGTGCCAGCTCCCTCAATACCCGACAGGGACGGTTCGCAAAACTGTTTTTT. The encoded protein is CASSLNTRQGRFAKLFF.

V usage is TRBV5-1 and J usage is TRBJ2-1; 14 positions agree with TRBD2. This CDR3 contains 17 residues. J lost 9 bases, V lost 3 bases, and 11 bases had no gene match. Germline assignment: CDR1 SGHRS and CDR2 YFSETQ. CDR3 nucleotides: TGCGCCAGCAGCTCTCACGCGACTAGCGGGAGGGCCAGTGAGCAGTTCTTC. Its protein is CASSSHATSGRASEQFF.

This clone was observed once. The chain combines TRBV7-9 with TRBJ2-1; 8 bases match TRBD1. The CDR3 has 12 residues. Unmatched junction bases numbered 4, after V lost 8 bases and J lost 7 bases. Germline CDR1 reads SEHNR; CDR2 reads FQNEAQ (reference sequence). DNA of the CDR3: TGTGCCAGCCAGGGGGCGGGAAATGAGCAGTTCTTC. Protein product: CASQGAGNEQFF. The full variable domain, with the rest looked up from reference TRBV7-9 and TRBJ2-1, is DTGVSQNPRHKITKRGQNVTFRCDPISEHNRLYWYRQTLGQGPEFLTYFQNEAQLEKSRLLSDRFSAERPKGSFSTLEIQRTEQGDSAMYLCASQGAGNEQFFGPGTRLTVL.

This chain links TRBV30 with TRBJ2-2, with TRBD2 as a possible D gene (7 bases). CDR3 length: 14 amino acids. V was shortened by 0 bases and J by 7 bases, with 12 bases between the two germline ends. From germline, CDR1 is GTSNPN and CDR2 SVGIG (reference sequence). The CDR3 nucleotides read TGTGCCTGGAGTGTCCGGGGGGCTGTCGGGGAGCTGTTTTTT. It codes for CAWSVRGAVGELFF.

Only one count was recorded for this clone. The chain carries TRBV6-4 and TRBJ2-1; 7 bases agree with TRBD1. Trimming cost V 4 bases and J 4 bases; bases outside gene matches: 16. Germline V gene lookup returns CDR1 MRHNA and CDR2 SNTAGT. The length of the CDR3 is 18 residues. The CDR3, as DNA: TGTGCCAGCAGTGCCGGGACAGTGGCTGTGCTATGGTACAATGAGCAGTTCTTC. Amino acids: CASSAGTVAVLWYNEQFF.

DNA of the CDR3: TGTGCCAGCAGTTTAACCAGCGGGGGGGCGGGGGAGCAGTTCTTC. This codes for CASSLTSGGAGEQFF. V and J are TRBV27 and TRBJ2-1; 10 positions agree with TRBD2. This CDR3 region has 15 residues. V shed 2 bases, J shed 10 bases, and the junction held 8 bases outside the gene matches. Germline lookup yields CDR1 MNHEY and CDR2 SMNVEV (reference sequence).

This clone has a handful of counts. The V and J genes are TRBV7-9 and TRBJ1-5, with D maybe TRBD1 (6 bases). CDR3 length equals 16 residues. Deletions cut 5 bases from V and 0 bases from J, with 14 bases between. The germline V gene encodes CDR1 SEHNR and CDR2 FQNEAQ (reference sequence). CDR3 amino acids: CASSPVGGDSNQPQHF. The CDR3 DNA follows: TGTGCCAGCAGCCCCGTAGGGGGGGATAGCAATCAGCCCCAGCATTTT.

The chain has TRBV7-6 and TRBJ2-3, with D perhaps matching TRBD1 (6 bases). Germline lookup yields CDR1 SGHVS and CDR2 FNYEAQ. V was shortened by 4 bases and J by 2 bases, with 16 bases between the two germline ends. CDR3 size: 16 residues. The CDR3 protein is CASSSGGGQHTDTQYF. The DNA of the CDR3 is TGTGCCAGCAGCTCCGGTGGGGGCCAACACACAGATACGCAGTATTTT. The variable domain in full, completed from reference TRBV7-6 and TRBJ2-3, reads GAGVSQSPRYKVTKRGQDVALRCDPISGHVSLYWYRQALGQGPEFLTYFNYEAQQDKSGLPNDRFSAERPEGSISTLTIQRTEQRDSAMYRCASSSGGGQHTDTQYFGPGTRLTVL.

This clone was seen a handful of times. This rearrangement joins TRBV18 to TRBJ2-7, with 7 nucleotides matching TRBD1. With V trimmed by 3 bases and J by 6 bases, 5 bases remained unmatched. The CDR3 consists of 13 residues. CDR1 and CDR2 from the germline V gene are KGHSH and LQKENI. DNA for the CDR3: TGTGCCAGCTCACCCATCTCAGGGGGCGAGCAGTACTTC. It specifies CASSPISGGEQYF.

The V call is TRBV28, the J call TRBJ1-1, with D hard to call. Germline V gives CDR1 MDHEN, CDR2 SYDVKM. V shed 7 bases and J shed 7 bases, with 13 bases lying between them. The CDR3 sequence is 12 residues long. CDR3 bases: TGTGCCAGCACTCCTCGGTATTTTGAAGCTTTCTTT. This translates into CASTPRYFEAFF.

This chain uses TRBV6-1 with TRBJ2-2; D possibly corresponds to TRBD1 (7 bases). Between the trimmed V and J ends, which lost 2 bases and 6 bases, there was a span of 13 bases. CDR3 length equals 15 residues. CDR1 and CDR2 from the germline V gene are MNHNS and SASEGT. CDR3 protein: CASSEYQGGSGELFF. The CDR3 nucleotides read TGTGCCAGCAGTGAATATCAGGGGGGCTCCGGGGAGCTGTTTTTT.

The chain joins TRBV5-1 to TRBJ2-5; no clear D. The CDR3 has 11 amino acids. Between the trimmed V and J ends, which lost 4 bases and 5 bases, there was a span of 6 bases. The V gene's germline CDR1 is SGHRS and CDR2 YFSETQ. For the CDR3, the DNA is TGCGCCAGCAGCGGCCCGGAGACCCAGTACTTC. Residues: CASSGPETQYF.

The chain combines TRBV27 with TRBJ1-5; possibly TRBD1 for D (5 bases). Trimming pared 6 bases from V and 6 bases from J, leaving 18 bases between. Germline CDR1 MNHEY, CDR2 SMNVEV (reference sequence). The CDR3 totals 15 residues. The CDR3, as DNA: TGTGCCAGCAGCTCCGGGGGACTTTTGAGTCAGCCCCAGCATTTT. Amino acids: CASSSGGLLSQPQHF.

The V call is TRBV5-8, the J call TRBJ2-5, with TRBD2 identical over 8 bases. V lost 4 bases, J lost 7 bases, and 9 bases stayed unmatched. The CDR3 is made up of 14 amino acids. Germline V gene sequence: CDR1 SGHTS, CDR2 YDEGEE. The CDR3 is CASSPERGSRTQYF. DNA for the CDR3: TGTGCCAGCAGCCCGGAGCGGGGGTCCAGGACCCAGTACTTC.

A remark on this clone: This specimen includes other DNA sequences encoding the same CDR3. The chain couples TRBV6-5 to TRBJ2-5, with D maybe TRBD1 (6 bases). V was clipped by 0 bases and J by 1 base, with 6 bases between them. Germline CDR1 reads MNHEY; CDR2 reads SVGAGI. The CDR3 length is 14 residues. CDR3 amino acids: CASSYSGGQETQYF. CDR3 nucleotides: TGTGCCAGCAGTTACTCAGGGGGCCAAGAGACCCAGTACTTC.

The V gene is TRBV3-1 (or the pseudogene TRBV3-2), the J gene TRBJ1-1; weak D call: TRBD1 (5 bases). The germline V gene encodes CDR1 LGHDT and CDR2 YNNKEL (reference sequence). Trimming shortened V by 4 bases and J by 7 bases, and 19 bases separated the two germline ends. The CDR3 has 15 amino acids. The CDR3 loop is CASSPEGRGGVEAFF. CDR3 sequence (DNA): TGTGCCAGCAGCCCCGAGGGGAGGGGTGGTGTTGAAGCTTTCTTT.

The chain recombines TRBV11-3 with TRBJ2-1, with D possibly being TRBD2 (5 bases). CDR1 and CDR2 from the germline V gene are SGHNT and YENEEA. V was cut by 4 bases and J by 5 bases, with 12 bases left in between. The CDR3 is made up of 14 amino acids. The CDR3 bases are TGTGCCAGCAGCTCAAAGCGGTACCACAATGAGCAGTTCTTC. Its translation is CASSSKRYHNEQFF.

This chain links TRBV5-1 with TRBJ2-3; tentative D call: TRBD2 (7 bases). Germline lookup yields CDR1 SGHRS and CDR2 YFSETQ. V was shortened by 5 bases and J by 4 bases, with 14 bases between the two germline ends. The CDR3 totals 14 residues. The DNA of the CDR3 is TGCGCCAGCAGTAGAGGGGGGGGCCCAGATACGCAGTATTTT. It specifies CASSRGGGPDTQYF.

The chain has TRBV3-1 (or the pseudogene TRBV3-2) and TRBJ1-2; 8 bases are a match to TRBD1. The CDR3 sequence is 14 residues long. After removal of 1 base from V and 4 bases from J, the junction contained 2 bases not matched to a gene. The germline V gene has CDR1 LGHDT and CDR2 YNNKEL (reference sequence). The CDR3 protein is CASSQVDRGYGYTF. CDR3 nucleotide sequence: TGTGCCAGCAGCCAAGTAGACAGGGGCTATGGCTACACCTTC.

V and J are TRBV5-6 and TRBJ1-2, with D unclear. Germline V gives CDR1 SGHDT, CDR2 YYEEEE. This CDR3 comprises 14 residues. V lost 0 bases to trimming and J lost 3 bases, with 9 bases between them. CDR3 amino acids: CASSLVRDYYGYTF. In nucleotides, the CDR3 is TGTGCCAGCAGCTTGGTAAGAGACTACTATGGCTACACCTTC.

DNA for the CDR3: TGTGCCAGCAGCAGGGGCCCTTACGAGCAGTACTTC. This encodes CASSRGPYEQYF. The chain recombines TRBV12-3 or TRBV12-4 with TRBJ2-7; tentative D call: TRBD1 (6 bases). Trimming removed 6 bases from V and 4 bases from J, with 10 bases in between. This CDR3 has 12 amino acids.

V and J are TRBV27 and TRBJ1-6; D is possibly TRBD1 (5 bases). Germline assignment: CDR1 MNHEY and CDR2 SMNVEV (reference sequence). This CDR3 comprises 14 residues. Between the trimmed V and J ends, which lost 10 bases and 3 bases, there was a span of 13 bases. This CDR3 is CATTGTDYNSPLHF. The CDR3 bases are TGTGCCACGACCGGGACTGACTATAATTCACCCCTCCACTTT.

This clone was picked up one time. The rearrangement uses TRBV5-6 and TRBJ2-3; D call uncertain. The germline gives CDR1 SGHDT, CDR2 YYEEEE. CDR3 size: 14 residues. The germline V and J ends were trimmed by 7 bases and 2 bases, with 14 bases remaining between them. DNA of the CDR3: TGTGCCAGCTACTCAGGCCGGCACACAGATACGCAGTATTTT. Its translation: CASYSGRHTDTQYF.

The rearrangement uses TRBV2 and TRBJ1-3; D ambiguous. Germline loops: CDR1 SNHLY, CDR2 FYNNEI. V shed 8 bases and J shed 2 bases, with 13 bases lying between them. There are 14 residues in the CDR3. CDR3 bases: TGTGCCAGCCCTCGGCCGGGTCCTGGAAACACCATATATTTT. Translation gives CASPRPGPGNTIYF.